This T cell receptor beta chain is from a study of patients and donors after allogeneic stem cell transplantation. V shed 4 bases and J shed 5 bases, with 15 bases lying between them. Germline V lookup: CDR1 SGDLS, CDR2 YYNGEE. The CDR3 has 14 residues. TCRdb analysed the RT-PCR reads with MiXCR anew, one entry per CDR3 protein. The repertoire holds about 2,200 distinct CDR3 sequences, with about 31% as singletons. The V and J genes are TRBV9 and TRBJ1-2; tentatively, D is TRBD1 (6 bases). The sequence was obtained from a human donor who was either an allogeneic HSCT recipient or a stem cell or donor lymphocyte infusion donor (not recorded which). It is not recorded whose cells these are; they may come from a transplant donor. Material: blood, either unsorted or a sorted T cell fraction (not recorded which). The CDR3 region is CASSPRPDRYGYTF. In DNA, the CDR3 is TGTGCCAGCAGCCCCAGGCCGGACAGATATGGCTACACCTTC.